Shown below are 15 T cell receptor beta chains from a single sample sequenced in a study of B cell selection in AIRE deficiency (dated by TCRdb to the late 2010s). Regulatory T cells were sorted as cells that were CD4+CD25hiCD127low/negative. The method was the immunoSEQ multiplex PCR assay. TCRdb stores this immuneACCESS table with in-frame sequences only. Part of the clones is absent; in the studies checked, under half of the shortfall reflects unresolved V genes, and no reason is known for the rest. The sample data list about 18,000 clones, and under 95% of these were observed just once. The leading ten clones occupy about 1% of the sample. The specimen was CD4+CD25+ Tregs sorted from PBMCs. All receptors come from a human donor in good health.

V and J are TRBV5-1 and TRBJ2-1; 12 bases are a match to TRBD2. This CDR3 contains 19 residues. Trimming at V came to 4 bases and at J to 1 base, leaving 12 bases not matched to a gene. Looked up from germline, CDR1 is SGHRS and CDR2 is YFSETQ. The CDR3 loop reads CASSTLAGGGKGSYNEQFF. The CDR3 bases are TGCGCCAGCAGCACTCTAGCGGGAGGGGGTAAAGGATCCTACAATGAGCAGTTCTTC.

The table lists this clone with a few counts. This CDR3 is CASSLLDEQFF. The CDR3 DNA is TGTGCCAGCAGCTTACTAGATGAGCAGTTCTTC. J is TRBJ2-1 and V is TRBV7-9; no definite D call. CDR1 is SEHNR and CDR2 is FQNEAQ in the germline V gene (reference sequence). Trimming stripped 2 bases from V and 8 bases from J, with 4 bases between. CDR3 length: 11 residues. Complete variable domain (other parts from reference TRBV7-9 and TRBJ2-1): DTGVSQNPRHKITKRGQNVTFRCDPISEHNRLYWYRQTLGQGPEFLTYFQNEAQLEKSRLLSDRFSAERPKGSFSTLEIQRTEQGDSAMYLCASSLLDEQFFGPGTRLTVL.

The count of this clone is one. This sequence joins TRBV19 and TRBJ2-1; 7 bases are a match to TRBD2. This CDR3 contains 12 residues. Germline V gene lookup returns CDR1 LNHDA and CDR2 SQIVND (reference sequence). J was trimmed by 15 bases and V by 3 bases; bases with no gene match: 8. CDR3 nucleotide sequence: TGTGCCAGTAGTATTTCGGCGGGAGTAGTGTTCTTC. Protein product: CASSISAGVVFF.

The chain carries TRBV6-6 and TRBJ2-1; TRBD2 is a possible D gene (7 bases). The germline CDR1 and CDR2 sequences are MNHNY and SVGAGI (reference sequence). V lost 4 bases and J lost 6, with 19 bases in between. The CDR3 has 16 residues. The CDR3 protein is CASSSTGGGNGNEQFF. The DNA for the CDR3 is TGTGCCAGCAGTTCCACGGGGGGCGGGAACGGCAATGAGCAGTTCTTC.

V and J are TRBV18 and TRBJ2-4; D may be TRBD2 (5 bases). CDR1 is KGHSH, CDR2 LQKENI, per germline. The CDR3 totals 14 residues. V was pared by 1 base and J by 4 bases, with 8 bases between. The CDR3, as DNA: TGTGCCAGCTCACCACGGACTCCTAAAAACATTCAGTACTTC. Protein product: CASSPRTPKNIQYF.

The rearrangement links TRBV18 to TRBJ1-1; the D is unclear. This CDR3 contains 16 residues. V lost 1 base, J lost 1 base, and 13 bases lay in between. Looked up from germline, CDR1 is KGHSH and CDR2 is LQKENI. The CDR3 protein is CASSPLVGPENTEAFF. The CDR3 nucleotides are TGTGCCAGCTCACCACTGGTAGGGCCTGAGAACACTGAAGCTTTCTTT.

The chain carries TRBV11-1 and TRBJ1-4, with D uncertain. This CDR3 spans 15 amino acids. Between the trimmed V and J ends, which lost 3 bases and 8 bases, there was a span of 16 bases. The V gene's germline CDR1 is SGHAT and CDR2 FQDESV (reference sequence). CDR3 loop: CASSFELASPEKLFF. CDR3 in DNA: TGTGCCAGCAGCTTCGAACTAGCATCCCCCGAAAAACTGTTTTTT.

This chain joins TRBV7-1 and TRBJ1-1; D may be TRBD1 (5 bases). TRBV7-1 is an ORF, with its function uncertain. V dropped 7 bases and J dropped 0 bases, with 15 bases sitting between them. The CDR3 is 15 amino acids. The DNA for the CDR3 is TGTGCCAGCACTTTACAGGTCCGGATGAACACTGAAGCTTTCTTT. Translating it yields CASTLQVRMNTEAFF.

This clone appeared a single time. The genes are TRBV4-3 and TRBJ2-7; 7 bases map to TRBD2. Germline trimming cut 3 bases from V and 4 bases from J; bases unmatched to any gene: 12. The CDR3 consists of 16 residues. Germline-derived CDR1 and CDR2 are LGHNA and YSLEER. CDR3 loop: CASSQGYKRDQYEQYF. The CDR3 region has the DNA TGCGCCAGCAGCCAGGGCTACAAGCGGGACCAATACGAGCAGTACTTC.

V and J are TRBV28 and TRBJ2-5, with TRBD1 identical over 7 bases. The junction had 13 bases not matched to a gene; V was cut back by 5 bases and J by 4 bases. Germline CDR1 reads MDHEN; CDR2 reads SYDVKM. The CDR3 has 16 amino acids. CDR3 bases: TGTGCCAGCAGTCTCCGATTCGGACAGGCGGTAGAGACCCAGTACTTC. Translating it yields CASSLRFGQAVETQYF.

The genes are TRBV28 and TRBJ2-7, with TRBD2 matching 12 bases. J was trimmed by 5 bases and V by 2 bases; bases with no gene match: 10. Germline lookup yields CDR1 MDHEN and CDR2 SYDVKM. The length of the CDR3 is 17 residues. The CDR3: CASSLARTSGIYDEQYF. In nucleotides, the CDR3 is TGTGCCAGCAGTTTAGCCCGGACTAGCGGGATTTACGACGAGCAGTACTTC.

This chain uses TRBV4-1 with TRBJ2-1; D call uncertain. There are 16 residues in the CDR3. CDR1 is MGHRA and CDR2 is YSYEKL in the germline V gene. The V and J ends lost 0 bases and 4 bases respectively, with 13 bases between them. In DNA, the CDR3 is TGCGCCAGCAGCCAAGATGTAGTCAGAGTGTACAATGAGCAGTTCTTC. This translates into CASSQDVVRVYNEQFF.

This chain uses TRBV9 with TRBJ2-5; no firm D call. Trimming left V 4 bases short and J 5 bases short, with 18 bases between. This CDR3 comprises 15 residues. Germline lookup yields CDR1 SGDLS and CDR2 YYNGEE. The CDR3: CASSSRAEAWETQYF. The CDR3 DNA follows: TGTGCCAGCAGCTCCCGTGCCGAGGCGTGGGAGACCCAGTACTTC.

The V call is TRBV6-1, the J call TRBJ2-3; D is uncertain. The CDR3 sequence is 18 residues long. Germline CDR1 is MNHNS and CDR2 is SASEGT. Trimming took 2 bases from V and 0 from J, leaving 18 bases between them. This CDR3 is CASSEMASVFRSTDTQYF. DNA of the CDR3: TGTGCCAGCAGTGAAATGGCCTCGGTGTTTCGAAGCACAGATACGCAGTATTTT.

The V and J genes are TRBV5-1 and TRBJ1-4; 7 bases agree with TRBD1. Unmatched junction bases numbered 5, after V lost 0 bases and J lost 3 bases. Germline V gene sequence: CDR1 SGHRS, CDR2 YFSETQ. This CDR3 comprises 16 residues. In DNA form, the CDR3 reads TGCGCCAGCAGCTTGGGAGGGGGCCCGGCTAATGAAAAACTGTTTTTT. This sequence encodes CASSLGGGPANEKLFF.